What follows is one TCR beta chain and its context. The sample belongs to a study of blood T cell repertoires in COVID-19. The wider study: Whether acute or convalescent, the COVID-19 samples came from the United States, Italy and Spain. T cells, B-cell-depleted T cells, or PBMCs provided the cDNA or gDNA that served as material.

Clones were sequenced by immunoSEQ multiplex PCR, and TCRdb holds only the in-frame ones, with some missing. Of 95,000 to 150,000 clones in the sample, 65% to 85% were seen once. The V gene end was trimmed by 6 bases and the J gene end by 4 bases; junction bases not matched to a gene: 14. This CDR3 spans 17 amino acids. Germline V CDR1 and CDR2: LNHDA, SQIVND (reference sequence). Sequenced material: peripheral blood. The receptor's source is a woman between 65 and 79 years old with acute or convalescent COVID-19. The J gene is TRBJ1-2, the V gene TRBV19; TRBD1 agrees at 10 bases. This chain's CDR3 is CASRITGTGAILYGYTF. The CDR3 DNA follows: TGTGCCAGTAGGATAACCGGGACAGGGGCCATACTCTATGGCTACACCTTC.